This paragraph covers one T cell receptor beta chain sequence. V lost 3 bases to trimming and J lost 4 bases, with 12 bases between them. The length of the CDR3 is 14 residues. Germline V CDR1 and CDR2: MNHNS, SASEGT. TCRdb ran MiXCR on the RT-PCR reads and lists one entry per CDR3 protein. The sample lists about 700,000 distinct CDR3 sequences; approximately 15% were seen once. The sequenced sample consisted of memory CD4+ T cells from blood. V gene TRBV6-1 combines with J gene TRBJ1-2, with D perhaps matching TRBD1 (5 bases). The sequence derives from a female donor in good health, serving as a healthy control. CDR3 protein: CASSEGQRGYGYTF. Written as DNA, the CDR3 is TGTGCCAGCAGTGAGGGGCAGAGAGGCTATGGCTACACCTTC.